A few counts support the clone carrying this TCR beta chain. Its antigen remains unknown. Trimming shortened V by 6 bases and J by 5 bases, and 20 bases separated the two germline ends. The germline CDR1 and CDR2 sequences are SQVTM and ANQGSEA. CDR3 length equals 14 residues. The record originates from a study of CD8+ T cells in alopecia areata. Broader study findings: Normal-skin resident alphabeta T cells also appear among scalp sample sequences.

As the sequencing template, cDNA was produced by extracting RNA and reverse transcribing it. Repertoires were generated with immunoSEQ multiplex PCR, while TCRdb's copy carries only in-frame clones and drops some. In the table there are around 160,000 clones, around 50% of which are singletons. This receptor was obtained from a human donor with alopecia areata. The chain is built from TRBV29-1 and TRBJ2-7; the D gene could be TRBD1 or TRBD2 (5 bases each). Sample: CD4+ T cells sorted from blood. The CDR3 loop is CSVSGQGDSHEQYF. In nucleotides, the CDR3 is TGCAGCGTCTCCGGCCAGGGAGATTCCCACGAGCAGTACTTC.